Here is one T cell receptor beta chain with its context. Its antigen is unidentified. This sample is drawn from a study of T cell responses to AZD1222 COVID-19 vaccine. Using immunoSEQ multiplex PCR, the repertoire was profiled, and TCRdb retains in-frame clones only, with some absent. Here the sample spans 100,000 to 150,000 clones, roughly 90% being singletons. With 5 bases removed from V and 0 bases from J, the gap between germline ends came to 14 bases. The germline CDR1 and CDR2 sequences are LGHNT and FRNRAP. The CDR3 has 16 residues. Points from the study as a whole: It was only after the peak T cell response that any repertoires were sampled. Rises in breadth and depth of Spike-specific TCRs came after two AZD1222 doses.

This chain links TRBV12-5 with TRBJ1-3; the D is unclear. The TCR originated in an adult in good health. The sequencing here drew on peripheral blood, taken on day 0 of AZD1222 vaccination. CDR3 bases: TGTGCTAGTGGTGCCGAACCCGGGGTCTCTGGAAACACCATATATTTT. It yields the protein CASGAEPGVSGNTIYF. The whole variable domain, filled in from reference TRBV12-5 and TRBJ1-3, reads DARVTQTPRHKVTEMGQEVTMRCQPILGHNTVFWYRQTMMQGLELLAYFRNRAPLDDSGMPKDRFSAEMPDATLATLKIQPSEPRDSAVYFCASGAEPGVSGNTIYFGEGSWLTVV.